This T cell receptor (beta chain) comes out of a study of CD8+CD57+ T cells in acquired aplastic anemia. Study information: CD4+ and CD8+ cells, once sorted, gave DNA averaging around 3.2 ug.

It was genomic DNA that served as the template for profiling TCR beta VDJ and CDR3. A single record per CDR3 protein comes from TCRdb applying MiXCR to the reads. Of 200,000 to 250,000 distinct CDR3 sequences listed, around 49% were seen once; the top ten hold 20%. Turning to this clonotype: Antigen unknown.

All sequencing subjects had displayed CD8+CD57+ cell expansion on flow cytometry. Everyone among the patients had severe acquired aplastic anemia. Patients were untreated when blood was sampled. The ends were cut back, 2 bases at V and 4 bases at J, with 8 bases in the middle. Germline V lookup: CDR1 SNHLY, CDR2 FYNNEI. The CDR3 runs 13 residues. Findings of the study overall: Some 30 was the count of CD8+ CDR3 sequences that patients shared with controls.

The material sequenced was sorted CD4+, CD8+, or CD8+CD57+ T cells (not recorded which) from PBMCs. The chain employs TRBV2 and TRBJ1-2, with D maybe TRBD1 (5 bases). The sequence was obtained from a human donor with aplastic anemia. Here the CDR3 reads CASSEKGFYGYTF. The DNA for the CDR3 is TGTGCCAGCAGTGAAAAGGGGTTCTATGGCTACACCTTC. Variable domain in full (rest from reference TRBV2 and TRBJ1-2): EPEVTQTPSHQVTQMGQEVILRCVPISNHLYFYWYRQILGQKVEFLVSFYNNEISEKSEIFDDQFSVERPDGSNFTLKIRSTKLEDSAMYFCASSEKGFYGYTFGSGTRLTVV.